Listed below are T cell receptor beta chains from one sample, sequenced in a study of OX40 agonist ivuxolimab in advanced cancers. Assay used: immunoSEQ multiplex PCR; TCRdb lists only in-frame clones, some missing. The sample has about 45,000 clones, 92% seen once. The specimen comprised CD4+ or CD8+ T cells sorted from blood, sampled in a trial of the OX40 agonist ivuxolimab. These receptors were collected from an adult with an advanced solid tumor such as melanoma, head and neck, liver or kidney cancer. Each CDR3 is given without its conserved first and last residue. D genes are given only for firm matches.

v_gene: TRBV20-1; j_gene: TRBJ1-2; d_gene: NA; CDR3aa: SARYGGYT
v_gene: TRBV7-3; j_gene: TRBJ1-5; d_gene: TRBD1; CDR3aa: ASSLGTEEFNQPQH
v_gene: TRBV9; j_gene: TRBJ2-1; d_gene: TRBD2; CDR3aa: ASSLTSGSLEQF
v_gene: TRBV9; j_gene: TRBJ2-2; d_gene: TRBD2; CDR3aa: ASSLSGIVTGELF
v_gene: TRBV7-2; j_gene: TRBJ2-7; d_gene: NA; CDR3aa: ASSLEGRVEQY
v_gene: TRBV14; j_gene: TRBJ2-7; d_gene: TRBD1; CDR3aa: ASSQGTGGYEQY
v_gene: TRBV6-6; j_gene: TRBJ2-2; d_gene: NA; CDR3aa: ASSYSGVTGELF
v_gene: TRBV6-5; j_gene: TRBJ2-4; d_gene: NA; CDR3aa: ASSSNTGGGNIQY
v_gene: TRBV7-9; j_gene: TRBJ2-3; d_gene: NA; CDR3aa: ASSRGEGRITDTQY
v_gene: TRBV29-1; j_gene: TRBJ2-1; d_gene: NA; CDR3aa: SVEVSYNEQF
v_gene: TRBV5-8; j_gene: TRBJ2-5; d_gene: NA; CDR3aa: ASSLGQGRETQY
v_gene: TRBV6-1; j_gene: TRBJ2-1; d_gene: NA; CDR3aa: ASSGDNEQF
v_gene: TRBV6-6; j_gene: TRBJ1-5; d_gene: TRBD1; CDR3aa: ASSSRDSSNQPQH
v_gene: TRBV5-6; j_gene: TRBJ2-4; d_gene: TRBD2; CDR3aa: ASSWGLAGSNIQY
v_gene: TRBV14; j_gene: TRBJ2-6; d_gene: NA; CDR3aa: ASSQQGGGANVLT